This TCR beta chain is drawn from a study of CD8 T cells in Susac syndrome. RNA was extracted with the RNeasy kit, and a quantity of about 0.5 to 1 ug was reverse transcribed using random hexamers. Amplification of the TCR beta CDR3 was carried out by immunoSEQ multiplex PCR, which spanned a total of 54 Vbeta and 13 Jbeta segments. TCRdb re-called the immunoSEQ multiplex PCR reads with MiXCR, one entry per CDR3 protein. The sample lists approximately 200,000 distinct CDR3 sequences, approximately 94% seen once, with roughly 0.095% in the top ten. The CDR3 has 16 amino acids. The ends were cut back, 0 bases at V and 2 bases at J, with 14 bases in the middle. CDR1 is DFQATT and CDR2 is SNEGSKA in the germline V gene (reference sequence). CD8+ and CD4+ T cells circulating in blood were sequenced for TCR beta. The authors negatively isolated CD8+ and CD4+ T cells and FACS-enriched TEMRA cells.

This TCR was sampled from a human donor with multiple sclerosis. The chain joins TRBV20-1 to TRBJ1-5; D is possibly TRBD1 (6 bases). The sample was CD4+ T cells from PBMCs. CDR3 sequence reads: CSAREEGGWGNQPQHF. The CDR3 nucleotides are TGCAGTGCTAGAGAGGAGGGGGGATGGGGCAATCAGCCCCAGCATTTT.